A single sample gave rise to the 28 T cell receptor beta chains below, sequenced in a study of T-cell reconstitution after alpha-beta-depleted transplantation in children. As it was prepared, the TCRbeta library received unique molecular identifiers. TCRdb ran MiXCR on the PCR reads and lists one entry per CDR3 protein. This table holds 750,000 to 950,000 distinct CDR3 sequences, 16% found once. The sequencing used PBMCs, mostly from graft donor cells, collected 360 days after TCRalphabeta/CD19-depleted stem cell transplant. These receptors originate from a male patient younger than 18 who had a stem cell transplant for acute lymphoblastic leukemia, so the T cells may come from the graft donor.

The J gene is TRBJ2-7, the V gene TRBV7-9; 9 nucleotides match TRBD2. Looked up from germline, CDR1 is SEHNR and CDR2 is FQNEAQ (reference sequence). CDR3 length equals 14 residues. The trim removed 8 bases at V and 8 bases at J, leaving 13 bases unmatched. The CDR3 sequence: CASHEREANPQQYF. The CDR3, as DNA: TGTGCCAGCCACGAGCGGGAGGCCAATCCCCAGCAGTACTTC.

This chain uses TRBV15 with TRBJ2-7; a possible D gene is TRBD2 (6 bases). The germline V and J ends were trimmed by 4 bases and 3 bases, with 19 bases remaining between them. Germline V gives CDR1 LNHNV, CDR2 YYDKDF (reference sequence). The CDR3 consists of 16 residues. CDR3 nucleotides: TGTGCCACCAGCAAGGAAAGGGGACGGGAGATCTACGAGCAGTACTTC. Its protein is CATSKERGREIYEQYF.

Many counts were recorded for this clonotype. The chain employs TRBV4-1 and TRBJ2-3, with D possibly TRBD2 on 5 matching bases. V lost 1 base, J lost 0 bases, and 11 bases lay in between. Germline V gives CDR1 MGHRA, CDR2 YSYEKL. The CDR3 sequence is 16 residues long. The chain's CDR3 is CASSQVGVGSTDTQYF. The CDR3 DNA follows: TGCGCCAGCAGCCAAGTCGGGGTTGGGAGCACAGATACGCAGTATTTT.

The gene calls are TRBV20-1 and TRBJ2-7; 8 positions agree with TRBD1. V lost 5 bases to trimming and J lost 0 bases; unmatched junction nucleotides: 12. There are 16 residues in the CDR3. The germline gives CDR1 DFQATT, CDR2 SNEGSKA (reference sequence). The CDR3 region is CSAPTTLGTGSYEQYF. CDR3 nucleotide sequence: TGCAGTGCTCCGACCACGCTAGGGACAGGCTCCTACGAGCAGTACTTC.

The chain is built from TRBV7-9 and TRBJ1-4, with TRBD1 matching over 9 bases. There are 14 residues in the CDR3. J gave up 6 bases and V 5 bases, and 4 bases lay outside the gene matches. The germline gives CDR1 SEHNR, CDR2 FQNEAQ (reference sequence). In DNA form, the CDR3 reads TGTGCCAGCAGCCAGGGACAGGGACATGAAAAACTGTTTTTT. It encodes CASSQGQGHEKLFF.

This clonotype was detected a few times. This sequence joins TRBV3-1 and TRBJ2-3; D may be TRBD2 (6 bases). From germline, CDR1 is LGHDT and CDR2 YNNKEL (reference sequence). V shed 1 base and J shed 4 bases, with 21 bases lying between them. The CDR3 consists of 18 residues. The CDR3 nucleotides are TGTGCCAGCAGCCAAGTGGAGGGCAGGGAGTATAGGGCAGATACGCAGTATTTT. Its translation is CASSQVEGREYRADTQYF.

This clonotype was observed a handful of times. The chain joins TRBV20-1 to TRBJ2-2; possibly TRBD1 for D (5 bases). Trimming left V 0 bases short and J 6 bases short, with 17 bases between. Germline CDR1 and CDR2: DFQATT and SNEGSKA (reference sequence). The CDR3 is 16 residues long. The CDR3 DNA sequence: TGCAGTGCTAGAGATTTTCAGGGAAGGGGCCCCGGGGAGCTGTTTTTT. Its translation: CSARDFQGRGPGELFF.

The chain recombines TRBV5-1 with TRBJ2-7; 7 nucleotides match TRBD2. CDR3 length: 15 residues. V dropped 1 base and J dropped 3; count of bases not matched to a gene: 7. Germline loops: CDR1 SGHRS, CDR2 YFSETQ. This chain's CDR3 is CASSLFGTTNYEQYF. The CDR3 DNA reads TGCGCCAGCAGCTTGTTCGGGACTACCAACTACGAGCAGTACTTC.

This clonotype has more than one count but fewer than ten. The V gene is TRBV20-1, the J gene TRBJ2-1; TRBD2 aligns across 8 bases. Germline CDR1 is DFQATT and CDR2 is SNEGSKA (reference sequence). The ends lost 3 bases at V and 5 bases at J; junction bases unmatched: 9. This CDR3 region has 15 residues. The DNA of the CDR3 is TGCAGTGCTAGGGGCGGGCGAGCGGGAGACAATGAGCAGTTCTTC. Translation gives CSARGGRAGDNEQFF.

Points on this clonotype: A junction boundary mismatches the germline segment, possibly from a read error. The CDR3: CASSSGLYELYF. CDR3 in DNA: TGTGCCAGCAGTTCGGGGCTCTACGAGCTGTACTTC. The rearrangement joins TRBV6-6 to TRBJ2-7; D may match TRBD1 or TRBD2 (5 bases each). From germline, CDR1 is MNHNY and CDR2 SVGAGI (reference sequence). This CDR3 contains 12 residues.

The chain's CDR3 is CASSQDPWTGYDTEAFF. The CDR3 nucleotides are TGTGCCAGCAGCCAAGACCCTTGGACAGGGTACGACACTGAAGCTTTCTTT. V is TRBV3-1 and J is TRBJ1-1; 8 bases line up with TRBD1. CDR3 length: 17 amino acids. V lost 0 bases to trimming and J lost 3 bases; unmatched junction nucleotides: 9. Germline V gene lookup returns CDR1 LGHDT and CDR2 YNNKEL (reference sequence).

The chain carries TRBV5-1 and TRBJ2-6, with D hard to call. Per germline, CDR1 SGHRS and CDR2 YFSETQ. The ends were cut back, 0 bases at V and 0 bases at J, with 10 bases in the middle. This CDR3 is built from 17 residues. The CDR3 DNA reads as TGCGCCAGCAGCTTGGCCGTGGCATACTCTGGGGCCAACGTCCTGACTTTC. Its protein product is CASSLAVAYSGANVLTF. Full variable domain (outside the CDR3, taken from reference TRBV5-1 and TRBJ2-6): KAGVTQTPRYLIKTRGQQVTLSCSPISGHRSVSWYQQTPGQGLQFLFEYFSETQRNKGNFPGRFSGRQFSNSRSEMNVSTLELGDSALYLCASSLAVAYSGANVLTFGAGSRLTVL.

The rearrangement links TRBV11-2 to TRBJ2-3; D remains ambiguous. Between the trimmed V and J ends, which lost 1 base and 2 bases, there was a span of 10 bases. CDR1 is SGHAT, CDR2 FQNNGV, per germline. This CDR3 spans 15 amino acids. CDR3 DNA: TGTGCCAGCAGCTTAGTCGGAGAACCCACAGATACGCAGTATTTT. This gives the protein CASSLVGEPTDTQYF.

Here the CDR3 reads CASGIAYSYEQYF. The CDR3 DNA is TGCGCCAGCGGGATAGCGTACTCCTACGAGCAGTACTTC. The chain joins TRBV4-1 to TRBJ2-7, with D possibly matching TRBD2 (5 bases). The V gene lost 8 bases and the J gene lost 0 bases, with 11 bases spanning the gap. This CDR3 is 13 amino acids long. In germline, CDR1 is MGHRA, CDR2 YSYEKL.

V gene TRBV18 combines with J gene TRBJ1-1; 7 bases align to TRBD1. Germline assignment: CDR1 KGHSH and CDR2 LQKENI. The trim removed 0 bases at V and 11 bases at J, leaving 21 bases unmatched. The CDR3 consists of 18 residues. The chain's CDR3 is CASSPPFPLGQPLSSAFF. CDR3 nucleotides: TGTGCCAGCTCACCACCATTTCCCCTGGGACAGCCCCTTTCGTCGGCTTTCTTT.

The rearrangement joins TRBV18 to TRBJ2-1; 8 bases map to TRBD1. Trimming removed 3 bases from V and 6 bases from J; junction bases left unmatched: 7. CDR1 and CDR2 (germline): KGHSH, LQKENI. This CDR3 comprises 15 residues. The CDR3 DNA sequence: TGTGCCAGCTCACCCCAGTCAGGACAGGGCAATGAGCAGTTCTTC. Protein product: CASSPQSGQGNEQFF.

The DNA for the CDR3 is TGTGCCAGCAGCTTAGCACCTAGGCGAAGCGGGAGTCTTAATGAGCAGTTCTTC. Its translation is CASSLAPRRSGSLNEQFF. The chain combines TRBV7-6 with TRBJ2-1; 8 bases align to TRBD2. The CDR3 extends over 18 amino acids. CDR1 and CDR2 (germline): SGHVS, FNYEAQ. V lost 0 bases, J lost 7 bases, and 14 bases stayed unmatched.

The chain is built from TRBV5-1 and TRBJ1-4, with D possibly being TRBD1 (6 bases). The CDR3 is made up of 15 amino acids. The germline CDR1 and CDR2 sequences are SGHRS and YFSETQ. The ends were cut back, 2 bases at V and 4 bases at J, with 12 bases in the middle. The CDR3, as DNA: TGCGCCAGCAGCTTCGCGGGACACGTTAATGAAAAACTGTTTTTT. It codes for CASSFAGHVNEKLFF.

In its sample, this clonotype was seen a few times. The chain combines TRBV7-9 with TRBJ2-7; tentative D call: TRBD2 (6 bases). Looked up from germline, CDR1 is SEHNR and CDR2 is FQNEAQ (reference sequence). The CDR3 runs 15 residues. The ends were cut back, 5 bases at V and 5 bases at J, with 19 bases in the middle. The CDR3 here is CASSPGVRGLDEQYF. CDR3 bases: TGTGCCAGCAGCCCGGGAGTTCGGGGTTTGGACGAGCAGTACTTC.

The V call is TRBV9, the J call TRBJ2-3; 8 bases are shared with TRBD2. The CDR3 sequence is 18 residues long. Germline loops: CDR1 SGDLS, CDR2 YYNGEE. With V trimmed by 0 bases and J by 4 bases, 13 bases remained unmatched. The CDR3 DNA is TGTGCCAGCAGCGTAGGATCCGCAGCGGGAGCTGGTGCAGATACGCAGTATTTT. Protein sequence: CASSVGSAAGAGADTQYF.

The chain employs TRBV9 and TRBJ2-7, with 7 bases fitting TRBD1. The germline CDR1 and CDR2 sequences are SGDLS and YYNGEE. V shed 2 bases and J 4 bases; nucleotides not matched to a gene: 9. The CDR3 runs to 15 residues. DNA for the CDR3: TGTGCCAGCAGCGTCGGACCCGGGACAGCTTACGAGCAGTACTTC. It is translated as CASSVGPGTAYEQYF.

The V and J genes are TRBV9 and TRBJ1-1, with 9 nucleotides matching TRBD1. Germline loops: CDR1 SGDLS, CDR2 YYNGEE. With 3 bases clipped from V and 2 bases from J, the junction kept 8 bases outside the gene matches. The CDR3 totals 16 residues. The CDR3 spells CASSAHPTGGNTEAFF. The CDR3 nucleotides are TGTGCCAGCAGCGCCCACCCGACAGGGGGTAACACTGAAGCTTTCTTT. The whole variable domain, filled in from reference TRBV9 and TRBJ1-1, reads DSGVTQTPKHLITATGQRVTLRCSPRSGDLSVYWYQQSLDQGLQFLIQYYNGEERAKGNILERFSAQQFPDLHSELNLSSLELGDSALYFCASSAHPTGGNTEAFFGQGTRLTVV.

This rearrangement joins TRBV12-2 to TRBJ2-7; the table assigns TRBD2, which was not confirmed against the DNA. TRBV12-2 is a listed pseudogene. The CDR3 length is 14 residues. Here the CDR3 DNA reads TGTGCAAGTCCCCCACCCGAGTTCGGGGACGAGCAGTACTTC. It yields the protein CASPPPEFGDEQYF.

The table lists this clonotype with a few counts. This chain joins TRBV29-1 and TRBJ2-5, with D hard to call. The CDR3 totals 12 residues. Looked up from germline, CDR1 is SQVTM and CDR2 is ANQGSEA. V lost 3 bases and J lost 4, with 9 bases in between. The CDR3 sequence is CSVEVRVETQYF. The CDR3 DNA sequence: TGCAGCGTTGAGGTCCGGGTAGAGACCCAGTACTTC.

This clonotype was recorded many times. The CDR3 region has the DNA TGTGCCAGCAGCCAACGGGACAGCTACGAGCAGTACTTC. Protein: CASSQRDSYEQYF. The chain is built from TRBV3-1 and TRBJ2-7, with 7 bases aligning to TRBD1. The ends lost 2 bases at V and 3 bases at J; junction bases unmatched: 1. The length of the CDR3 is 13 residues. The germline gives CDR1 LGHDT, CDR2 YNNKEL (reference sequence).

A few counts support this clonotype. The chain recombines TRBV7-2 with TRBJ2-4; D call uncertain. Germline loops: CDR1 SGHTA, CDR2 FQGNSA. There are 16 residues in the CDR3. Trimming cost V 0 bases and J 3 bases, with 12 bases left between them. CDR3 DNA: TGTGCCAGCAGCTTAGCGGTCAGCCTCTTCAAAAACATTCAGTACTTC. This gives the protein CASSLAVSLFKNIQYF.

This clonotype has a handful of counts. The chain combines TRBV12-3 or TRBV12-4 with TRBJ2-5, with D maybe TRBD1 (5 bases). V was shortened by 5 bases and J by 5 bases, with 15 bases between the two germline ends. The CDR3 runs 14 residues. The CDR3 DNA reads as TGTGCCAGCAGTCCAGGGCCTCGGTTGGAGACCCAGTACTTC. Its translation: CASSPGPRLETQYF.

The table lists this clonotype with a few counts. The V gene is TRBV5-1, the J gene TRBJ1-4; D not resolved. Trimming removed 0 bases at V and 5 bases at J, with 5 bases between. The CDR3 covers 13 residues. Germline V CDR1 and CDR2: SGHRS, YFSETQ. The CDR3 sequence is CASSLERNEKLFF. The CDR3 region has the DNA TGCGCCAGCAGCTTGGAGCGAAATGAAAAACTGTTTTTT.